The 4 T cell receptor beta chains below come from one sample, sequenced in a study of regulatory T cells in long-lasting Graves disease. Time point meaning: persistent/refractory GD, antithyroid drugs over 5 years with positive TRAb. PBMCs were the source of the RNA used for TCR sequencing. Library construction for TCR beta used iRepertoire HTBI primers and Arm-PCR of CDR3 regions. TCRdb re-analysed the multiplex PCR reads in MiXCR, keeping a single row per CDR3 protein. This sample has about 290,000 distinct CDR3 sequences, with under 25% found just once. The sequences come from peripheral blood mononuclear cells (PBMCs), collected when the disease was refractory, from a patient treated with antithyroid drugs. The receptors shown here come from a female donor with Graves disease.

CDR3 region: CASSESYGGETQYF. The CDR3 DNA reads as TGTGCCAGCAGTGAAAGTTATGGGGGAGAGACCCAGTACTTC. The V call is TRBV2, the J call TRBJ2-5, with D possibly being TRBD1 or TRBD2 (5 bases each). With 2 bases removed from V and 4 bases from J, the gap between germline ends came to 11 bases. CDR3 length: 14 amino acids. In germline, CDR1 is SNHLY, CDR2 FYNNEI.

This clonotype showed up many times. The V and J genes are TRBV6-1 and TRBJ2-2; no clear D. Germline lookup yields CDR1 MNHNS and CDR2 SASEGT. CDR3 length equals 12 residues. Trimming cost V 6 bases and J 5 bases, with 7 bases left between them. This chain's CDR3 is CASRPTTGELFF. Here the CDR3 DNA reads TGTGCCAGCAGACCTACTACCGGGGAGCTGTTTTTT.

This clonotype was seen many times. V usage is TRBV6-1 and J usage is TRBJ2-2; 9 nucleotides align to TRBD2. V gave up 4 bases and J gave up 5 bases; unmatched junction bases: 8. This CDR3 comprises 16 residues. In germline, CDR1 is MNHNS, CDR2 SASEGT. CDR3 region: CASSGGSSGMTGELFF. The CDR3 DNA follows: TGTGCCAGCAGTGGAGGGTCTAGCGGGATGACCGGGGAGCTGTTTTTT.

V is TRBV12-3 or TRBV12-4 and J is TRBJ2-2; D not resolved. With 5 bases removed from V and 6 bases from J, the gap between germline ends came to 13 bases. The CDR3 spans 14 residues. The CDR3 is CASSPPSGPGELFF. The CDR3, as DNA: TGTGCCAGCAGTCCTCCCTCGGGCCCCGGGGAGCTGTTTTTT.